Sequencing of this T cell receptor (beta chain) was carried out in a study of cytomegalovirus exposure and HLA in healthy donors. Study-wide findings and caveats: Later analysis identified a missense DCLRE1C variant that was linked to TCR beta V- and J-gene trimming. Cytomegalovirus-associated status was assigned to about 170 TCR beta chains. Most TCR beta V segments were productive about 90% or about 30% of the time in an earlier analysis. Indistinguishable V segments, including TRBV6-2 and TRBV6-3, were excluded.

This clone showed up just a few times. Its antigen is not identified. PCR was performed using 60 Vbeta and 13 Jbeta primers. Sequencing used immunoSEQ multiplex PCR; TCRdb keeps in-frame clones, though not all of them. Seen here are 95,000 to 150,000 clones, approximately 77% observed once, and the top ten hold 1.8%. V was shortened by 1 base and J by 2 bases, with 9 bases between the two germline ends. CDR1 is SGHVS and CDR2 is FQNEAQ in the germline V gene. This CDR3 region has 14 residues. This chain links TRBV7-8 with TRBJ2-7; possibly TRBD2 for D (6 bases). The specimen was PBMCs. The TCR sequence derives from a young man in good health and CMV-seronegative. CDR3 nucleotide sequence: TGTGCCAGCAGCTTAGGAGGGACTCCCTACGAGCAGTACTTC. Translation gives CASSLGGTPYEQYF.